This T cell receptor (beta chain) appears in the sequencing data of a study of graft-versus-host responses after intestinal transplantation (TCRdb year 2021). Study-level background: Multivisceral, liver-intestinal, or isolated intestinal transplants were received by the recipients. Anti-thymocyte globulin induction was given to all recipients, followed by maintenance tacrolimus and steroids for two to three years. Bulk TCR-beta CDR3 sequencing was used to track graft-versus-host and host-versus-graft alloreactive T cell clones in the graft, circulation and bone marrow after intestinal transplantation. To identify alloreactive clones, pre-transplant mixed lymphocyte reaction products were sequenced and compared with unstimulated pre-transplant donor and recipient T cells. The cohort enrolled under 25 intestinal transplant recipients including one retransplant, and a few patients lacking pretransplant specimens were excluded. Donor T cell macrochimerism was defined as a peak of at least 4% donor T cells among recipient peripheral blood mononuclear cells. Rather than being sequenced by the commercial service, samples from three later patients were sequenced in-house on an Illumina MiSeq and processed with MiXCR.

V loses 3 bases at its end and J loses 4 bases; junction bases beyond the gene matches: 12. CDR1 GTSNPN and CDR2 SVGIG are derived from the germline V gene (reference sequence). The CDR3 starts with the cysteine, ends with the phenylalanine, and has 16 residues. Just the 48-base CDR3 DNA is kept, in frame starting at base 1. Results and caveats for the whole study, not just this receptor: Early after transplant, peak levels of circulating GvH clones were found to be associated with declines in HvG clones. GvH clones were detected in recipient bone marrow, and some appeared earlier in ileal mucosa or blood, consistent with an intestinal mucosal origin. The conclusions were limited by the relatively low number and heterogeneity of the intestinal transplant patients. In patients with donor T cell macrochimerism, the allografts had high GvH to HvG T cell clonal ratios.

The time point label on this specimen signifies: cells obtained before transplantation from donor or recipient. CD3+CD4+ and CD3+CD8+ populations were FACS-sorted from unstimulated pre-transplant donor and recipient cells taken from spleen or lymph nodes. The library was prepared using the immunoSEQ multiplex PCR assay. For most patients, genomic DNA was isolated with the Qiagen DNeasy Blood and Tissue Kit and sent frozen to Adaptive Biotechnologies for TCR sequencing. Adaptive Biotechnologies carried out high-throughput TCR-beta CDR3 sequencing of genomic DNA for most patients. On the authors' methods: Adaptive's ImmunoSEQ software supplied the TCR sequencing data for around 17 patients, while MiXCR and VDJtools were used to process a few other patients. To correct CD4 versus CD8 sorting errors, any sequence found in both subsets at a frequency ratio below 5:1 was removed. CDR3 nucleotide sequences shared between donor and recipient were removed because the origin of such sequences could not be assigned. Alloreactive clones required at least 2-fold expansion over unstimulated cells and minimum CFSE-low frequency of 0.002% (template counts) or 0.001% (read counts). Mappable clones were those detected in sequenced pre-transplant spleen, lymph node, or MLR CFSE-low populations of the donor or recipient. Cumulative frequency of alloreactive clones was calculated as a percentage of all sequences weighted by copy number. The table comes from immuneACCESS by way of TCRdb, which keeps in-frame sequences with V and J called. Part of the clones is missing from these tables; in studies checked, under half for an unresolved V gene and the rest for unknown reasons. V, J and clone size are taken as reported in that table, and D and trimming were inferred from the DNA itself. In this sample the table shows roughly 100,000 clones, 80% to 95% of which occur a single time. Together, the top ten hold under 1.5% of the sample.

About this clone itself: The clone's antigen remains unknown. No much larger clone exists at a distance of one base, and base qualities are not known.

The sample was unstimulated CD8+ T cells sorted from spleen or lymph node cells, taken before intestinal transplant. The TCR comes from a human donor who received an intestinal transplant. The rearranged segments are TRBV30 and TRBJ2-7, with 10 central nucleotides matching TRBD1. DNA sequence: TGTGCCTGGAGACACCTCCGGGACAGGGGTGTTTACGAGCAGTACTTC. Its product reads: CAWRHLRDRGVYEQYF.